This T cell receptor (beta chain) was identified in a study of sequential checkpoint blockade in melanoma. Whole-study context: First-line arms were nivolumab then ipilimumab, or the reverse, randomized 1:1. Each arm's sequence ended with maintenance nivolumab.

Treatment reported: randomized to nivolumab then ipilimumab (arm A) or the reverse (arm B). Patients had received no earlier DNA-damaging chemotherapy. From thawed PBMCs, live CD3+CD8+ cells negative for CD19 and CD56 were sorted. Germline V CDR1 and CDR2: SGHRS, YFSETQ. The CDR3 sequence is 15 residues long. Between the trimmed V and J ends, which lost 2 bases and 4 bases, there was a span of 15 bases. The repertoire was sequenced with immunoSEQ multiplex PCR; TCRdb's copy has only in-frame clones and lacks some. The data contain tens of thousands of clones, about four fifths of them singletons. This TCR was sampled from a human donor with melanoma. The gene calls are TRBV5-1 and TRBJ1-2, with D possibly matching TRBD1 (5 bases). The sample consisted of CD8+ T cells sorted from blood (inferred from file names), taken from a patient given nivolumab and ipilimumab in sequence. For the CDR3, the DNA is TGCGCCAGCAGCTTTGCCTCAGGGTCGGTCTATGGCTACACCTTC. This translates into CASSFASGSVYGYTF.